The clone carrying this T cell receptor beta chain was seen repeatedly, ten times or more. RNA transcripts yielded amplified TCR beta CDR3 regions. Second-round multiplex PCR came after a first-round RT-PCR that employed HTBI primers. TCRdb passed the multiplex PCR reads through MiXCR, listing each CDR3 protein once. The sample includes around 660,000 distinct CDR3 sequences, about two fifths of them seen just once. These data belong to a study of Graves' ophthalmopathy and Graves' hyperthyroidism. On the study more broadly: Peripheral blood samples were taken at initial diagnosis, before any treatment.

Other autoimmune diseases, uncontrolled infections, pregnancy or lactation ruled patients out of participation. The diagnostic workup employed clinical symptoms, serum thyroxine, TRAb, thyroid ultrasound and orbital computed tomography. V was shortened by 0 bases and J by 6 bases, with 10 bases between the two germline ends. Germline CDR1 SGDLS, CDR2 YYNGEE. The CDR3 is made up of 15 amino acids. The clonotype was recovered from an adult man with Graves' ophthalmopathy. The chain combines TRBV9 with TRBJ1-6, with D possibly being TRBD1 (5 bases). The sequencing input was peripheral blood. The DNA of the CDR3 is TGTGCCAGCAGCGTAGGTCGGGACGGTAATTCACCCCTCCACTTT. It specifies CASSVGRDGNSPLHF. Looking up the rest from reference TRBV9 and TRBJ1-6 gives the full variable domain: DSGVTQTPKHLITATGQRVTLRCSPRSGDLSVYWYQQSLDQGLQFLIQYYNGEERAKGNILERFSAQQFPDLHSELNLSSLELGDSALYFCASSVGRDGNSPLHFGNGTRLTVT.